The text below deals with one TCR beta chain. Generated by immunoSEQ multiplex PCR, the TCRdb table keeps only in-frame clones and is missing some. This table has 65,000 to 85,000 clones, roughly 90% appearing once. The sample is drawn from a study of T cell responses to AZD1222 COVID-19 vaccine. Trimming removed 4 bases at V and 4 bases at J, with 8 bases between. CDR1 is LNHDA, CDR2 SQIVND, per germline (reference sequence). This CDR3 is built from 13 residues. Here the sequenced sample was peripheral blood, taken on day 0 of AZD1222 vaccination. The sequence derives from an adult in good health. This chain joins TRBV19 and TRBJ1-5, with D possibly matching TRBD1 (6 bases). The CDR3 region is CASSTGVNQPQHF. The CDR3 DNA follows: TGTGCCAGTAGTACAGGGGTGAATCAGCCCCAGCATTTT.